One sample yielded the 11 T cell receptor beta chains listed below, sequenced in a study of tumor-infiltrating lymphocytes in primary liver carcinoma (dated by TCRdb to about 2017). Total RNA and DNA were co-extracted from about 20-30 mg of bulk tissue with the AllPrep DNA/RNA mini kit, without cell sorting. TCRdb names Illumina HiSeq 2500 as the instrument used. TCRbeta-specific cDNA was reverse-transcribed from 500 ng total RNA using a constant-region primer and ProtoScript II reverse transcriptase. Construction of the TCRbeta libraries relied on three nested rounds of multiplex PCR, following a slightly modified ARM-PCR procedure. Each of the first two PCR rounds ran for roughly 9 cycles using multiplex TRBV1-TRBV30 forward primers together with a Cbeta reverse primer. TCRdb applied fastp at Q25 and MiXCR to the public reads, then kept only in-frame beta chains. Merged by CDR3 protein, the rows form single entries marked with the most common genes and DNA. This sample holds fewer than 75,000 distinct CDR3 sequences; approximately 74% were observed only once. About 40% of the sample is in the top ten clones.

Sequencing was carried out using liver tumor tissue from sampling region 4. In the paper's terms, the cell subset or site label means: tumor region T4, right-lateral pole. Receptors originate from a man aged 35-49 years with primary liver carcinoma and hepatitis B virus infection.

About this clonotype: A read error is possible here, since a much larger clone lies one base away. V usage is TRBV4-3 and J usage is TRBJ2-1; possibly TRBD1 for D (7 bases). Trimming cost V 4 bases and J 7 bases, with 14 bases left between them. The CDR3 covers 14 residues. Germline V gene data show CDR1 as LGHNA and CDR2 as YSLEER. The CDR3 is CASSLDRRGNEQFF. CDR3 DNA sequence: TGCGCCAGCAGCCTGGACAGGAGGGGGAATGAGCAGTTCTTC.

In the case of this clonotype: One end of the junction is discordant with germline, which a read error may explain. The chain has TRBV5-1 and TRBJ2-2; 7 positions match TRBD1. CDR3 size: 15 residues. The germline V gene has CDR1 SGHRS and CDR2 YFSETQ. The CDR3 DNA is TGCGCCAGCAGCGACAGGGTCCCGAACACAGGGGAGCTGTCTTTT. Protein: CASSDRVPNTGELSF.

About this clonotype: One base away lies a much larger clone, so this may be a sequencing read error. V and J are TRBV6-6 and TRBJ2-5; no clear D gene. CDR3 length: 11 residues. The germline V gene encodes CDR1 MNHNY and CDR2 SVGAGI (reference sequence). The CDR3 DNA reads TGTGTCAGCAGTTACAAAGAGACCCAGTACTTC. It specifies CVSSYKETQYF.

This clonotype came up once. This may stem from a read error, because a much larger clone lies one nucleotide away. This rearrangement joins TRBV5-1 to TRBJ2-7, with 7 bases aligning to TRBD1. Germline V gene lookup returns CDR1 SGHRS and CDR2 YFSETQ. The CDR3 sequence is 14 residues long. Trimming removed 6 bases from V and 7 bases from J; junction bases left unmatched: 13. CDR3: CASISNTGAGEQYF. The CDR3 DNA sequence: TGCGCCAGCATCTCCAACACAGGGGCTGGGGAGCAGTACTTC.

In regard to this clonotype: An end of the junction does not agree with germline; a read error may underlie this. The chain couples TRBV5-5 to TRBJ2-1; 9 nucleotides match TRBD2. Germline assignment: CDR1 SGHKS and CDR2 YYEKEE (reference sequence). CDR3 size: 17 residues. The DNA for the CDR3 is TGTGACAGCAGCTCGGGACTAGCCATCGGTTACTACAAAGAGCAGTTCTTC. Its protein is CDSSSGLAIGYYKEQFF.

Comment on this clonotype: It may be a read error: a sequence one base away is much more abundant. The genes are TRBV5-1 and TRBJ1-2, with 8 bases that match TRBD1. The CDR3 totals 21 residues. Trimming removed 3 bases from V and 6 bases from J; junction bases left unmatched: 28. CDR1 and CDR2 from the germline V gene are SGHRS and YFSETQ. This CDR3 reads CASSSPGGQGPSRRALHGYTF. As DNA, the CDR3 is TGCGCCAGCAGCTCCCCTGGAGGACAGGGACCATCCCGCCGAGCACTCCATGGCTACACCTTC. Based on the CDR3 plus reference TRBV5-1 and TRBJ1-2, the full variable domain is KAGVTQTPRYLIKTRGQQVTLSCSPISGHRSVSWYQQTPGQGLQFLFEYFSETQRNKGNFPGRFSGRQFSNSRSEMNVSTLELGDSALYLCASSSPGGQGPSRRALHGYTFGSGTRLTVV.

This clonotype appeared a few times. The CDR3 ends on some other residue instead of the conserved phenylalanine or tryptophan, so this is likely a read error. This chain joins TRBV6-1 and TRBJ2-7; 7 positions agree with TRBD1. This CDR3 has 15 residues. With V trimmed by 1 base and J by 3 bases, 6 bases remained unmatched. Germline V CDR1 and CDR2: MNHNS, SASEGT. The CDR3 sequence: CASSEGEGAFYEQYL. DNA for the CDR3: TGTGCCAGCAGTGAAGGAGAGGGGGCTTTCTACGAGCAGTACTTA.

This clonotype came up once. V gene TRBV11-2 combines with J gene TRBJ2-3; no clear D. This CDR3 comprises 12 residues. Germline V gene data show CDR1 as SGHAT and CDR2 as FQNNGV. The V and J ends lost 8 bases and 9 bases respectively, with 15 bases between them. The CDR3 loop is CASGASTETQYF. The CDR3 coding sequence is TGTGCCAGCGGCGCCAGCACGGAAACGCAGTATTTT.

A note on this clonotype: An end of the junction differs from the germline gene, which may be a read error. The V and J genes are TRBV11-2 and TRBJ2-7, with TRBD1 matching over 7 bases. Germline CDR1 is SGHAT and CDR2 is FQNNGV. CDR3 size: 16 residues. The CDR3 here is CAGRFHSSGTAYEQYF. CDR3 nucleotide sequence: TGTGCCGGCAGGTTCCATTCCTCCGGGACAGCGTACGAGCAGTACTTC.

In this sample, this clonotype turned up many times. The chain recombines TRBV2 with TRBJ2-2; 9 bases map to TRBD1. V shed 6 bases, J shed 1 base, and the junction held 3 bases outside the gene matches. The CDR3 runs 15 residues. CDR1 and CDR2 from the germline V gene are SNHLY and FYNNEI. The CDR3 DNA sequence: TGTGCCAGCAGGCCGGACAGGGGGAACACCGGGGAGCTGTTTTTT. Translation: CASRPDRGNTGELFF.

A note on this clonotype: The junction departs from the called germline gene at one end, perhaps through a read error. CDR3 in amino acids: CASSPPGQVVTYEQNF. The CDR3 DNA is TGTGCCAGCAGTCCCCCCGGACAGGTCGTAACCTATGAGCAGAACTTC. The chain employs TRBV12-3 or TRBV12-4 and TRBJ2-7, with 7 bases that match TRBD1. The CDR3 runs to 16 residues.